Listed here are 21 T cell receptor beta chains from one sample, sequenced in a study of Ad26.COV2.S vaccination and SARS-CoV-2 variants. Method: immunoSEQ multiplex PCR; TCRdb's copy keeps in-frame clones and lacks some. Counted here are roughly 270,000 clones, around 87% occurring once; the ten biggest clones make up approximately 3.3%. Specified treatment: about 20 received Ad26.COV2.S at low or high dose, single or two shots; about 5 received placebo; per-sample allocation not given. The samples were gathered on day 63 after the first injection of vaccine or placebo. Source: peripheral blood, taken in a trial of Ad26.COV2.S vaccine versus placebo. Source of these receptors: a person aged 18-65 years who received the Ad26.COV2.S COVID-19 vaccine or a placebo.

This chain links TRBV6-2 or TRBV6-3 with TRBJ1-2, with D unresolved. Germline V lookup: CDR1 MNHEY, CDR2 SVGEGT. The CDR3 is 16 residues long. Trimming shortened V by 0 bases and J by 4 bases, and 15 bases separated the two germline ends. The CDR3 coding sequence is TGTGCCAGCAGTTACTCAATAGGCAGGATCTCCTATGGCTACACCTTC. Its protein product is CASSYSIGRISYGYTF.

The rearrangement joins TRBV6-5 to TRBJ1-4; D gene ambiguous. The CDR3 runs to 13 residues. The V end was cut by 7 bases, the J end by 1 base, with 7 bases between. CDR1 and CDR2 from the germline V gene are MNHEY and SVGAGI. In DNA, the CDR3 is TGTGCCAGCACGGGCCGAACTAATGAAAAACTGTTTTTT. It encodes CASTGRTNEKLFF.

This clone was seen once. The rearrangement joins TRBV3-1 (or the pseudogene TRBV3-2) to TRBJ2-5, with 13 bases lining up with TRBD2. This CDR3 region has 17 residues. CDR1 LGHDT and CDR2 YNNKEL come from the germline V gene (reference sequence). Trimming cost V 4 bases and J 1 base; bases outside gene matches: 6. The CDR3 spells CASSLLTSGRAQETQYF. CDR3 DNA sequence: TGTGCCAGCAGCCTCTTAACTAGCGGGAGGGCCCAAGAGACCCAGTACTTC.

This chain connects TRBV13 to TRBJ2-3; D perhaps matches TRBD2 (7 bases). The CDR3 extends over 16 amino acids. CDR1 and CDR2 (germline): PRHDT, FYEKMQ (reference sequence). The ends were cut back, 1 base at V and 0 bases at J, with 11 bases in the middle. Here the CDR3 reads CASSLVGGASTDTQYF. The DNA for the CDR3 is TGTGCCAGCAGCTTAGTTGGGGGGGCTAGCACAGATACGCAGTATTTT.

V usage is TRBV12-5 and J usage is TRBJ1-1; no clear D. Germline V gene data show CDR1 as LGHNT and CDR2 as FRNRAP. The CDR3 loop spans 11 amino acids. V lost 7 bases and J 1 base, leaving 4 bases between the germline ends. CDR3 sequence: CASAPNTEAFF. CDR3 DNA sequence: TGTGCTAGTGCCCCGAACACTGAAGCTTTCTTT.

This chain joins TRBV10-3 and TRBJ1-1, with TRBD1 as a possible D gene (5 bases). The CDR3 contains 15 residues. CDR1 is ENHRY, CDR2 SYGVKD, per germline. Trimming took off 9 bases at V and 11 bases at J, with 28 bases between the two ends. In DNA form, the CDR3 reads TGTGCCATTAGTACGACGACAGAGGGACGTTTGGGGGCTTTCTTT. Translated: CAISTTTEGRLGAFF.

This clone was observed a single time. The chain's CDR3 is CASRYRDTQAYEQYF. DNA of the CDR3: TGTGCCAGCAGGTACCGGGACACCCAAGCCTACGAGCAGTACTTC. V and J are TRBV6-5 and TRBJ2-7, with D perhaps TRBD1 (6 bases). Trimming pared 6 bases from V and 2 bases from J, leaving 17 bases between. This CDR3 has 15 amino acids. CDR1 MNHEY and CDR2 SVGAGI come from the germline V gene.

This chain uses TRBV28 with TRBJ2-5; D is perhaps TRBD1 (7 bases). The CDR3 totals 17 residues. V dropped 5 bases and J dropped 5 bases, with 24 bases sitting between them. From germline, CDR1 is MDHEN and CDR2 SYDVKM. CDR3 loop: CASSLPAGTAWGETQYF. The CDR3 DNA reads as TGTGCCAGCAGTCTTCCGGCGGGGACAGCCTGGGGGGAGACCCAGTACTTC.

V gene TRBV9 combines with J gene TRBJ2-7; maybe TRBD2 (6 bases). Germline CDR1 and CDR2: SGDLS and YYNGEE. The CDR3 extends over 12 amino acids. Trimming took 7 bases from V and 5 from J, leaving 13 bases between them. The CDR3 bases are TGTGCCAGCGGGCGGGGTATGGACGAGCAGTACTTC. Its translation is CASGRGMDEQYF.

This clone was seen only a few times. The V call is TRBV6-6, the J call TRBJ1-5; 7 bases map to TRBD1. Per germline, CDR1 MNHNY and CDR2 SVGAGI (reference sequence). Losses at the gene ends were 6 bases for V and 2 bases for J; bases not matched to a gene: 13. CDR3 length: 17 residues. The CDR3 reads CASRRTPDRVGNQPQHF. The CDR3 DNA is TGTGCCAGCAGACGAACCCCAGACAGGGTAGGCAATCAGCCCCAGCATTTT.

This chain uses TRBV7-9 with TRBJ1-2, with D possibly being TRBD1 (5 bases). Looked up from germline, CDR1 is SEHNR and CDR2 is FQNEAQ (reference sequence). This CDR3 is 14 amino acids long. Trimming took off 2 bases at V and 6 bases at J, with 13 bases between the two ends. The CDR3 protein is CASSLRTEGHGYTF. The CDR3 bases are TGTGCCAGCAGCTTAAGGACTGAGGGGCATGGCTACACCTTC.

This chain links TRBV28 with TRBJ2-1; no definite D call. Germline V gene sequence: CDR1 MDHEN, CDR2 SYDVKM. The CDR3 extends over 14 amino acids. Trimming took off 6 bases at V and 5 bases at J, with 14 bases between the two ends. Here the CDR3 DNA reads TGTGCCAGCAGCTCTAATACCCGGGACAATGAGCAGTTCTTC. Residues: CASSSNTRDNEQFF.

V and J are TRBV5-4 and TRBJ1-1; TRBD1 matches at 9 bases. The CDR3 runs to 15 residues. With 2 bases clipped from V and 3 bases from J, the junction kept 5 bases outside the gene matches. The germline CDR1 and CDR2 sequences are SGHNT and YYREEE (reference sequence). The CDR3 loop is CASSLLTGGYTEAFF. The CDR3 DNA follows: TGTGCCAGCAGCTTACTGACAGGGGGGTACACTGAAGCTTTCTTT.

The rearrangement links TRBV3-1 (or the pseudogene TRBV3-2) to TRBJ1-5, with D unclear. Germline V gene sequence: CDR1 LGHDT, CDR2 YNNKEL (reference sequence). The CDR3 is made up of 13 amino acids. Deletions cut 2 bases from V and 5 bases from J, with 7 bases between. The CDR3 reads CASSQSRYQPQHF. DNA for the CDR3: TGTGCCAGCAGCCAATCCCGGTATCAGCCCCAGCATTTT.

CDR3: CAWSLPPGSTEAFF. In nucleotides, the CDR3 is TGTGCCTGGAGTCTACCGCCGGGCTCCACTGAAGCTTTCTTT. The V call is TRBV30, the J call TRBJ1-1; D unresolved. This CDR3 region has 14 residues. With 2 bases removed from V and 4 bases from J, the gap between germline ends came to 14 bases. Germline V lookup: CDR1 GTSNPN, CDR2 SVGIG (reference sequence). The variable domain in full, with the rest retrieved from reference TRBV30 and TRBJ1-1, is SQTIHQWPATLVQPVGSPLSLECTVEGTSNPNLYWYRQAAGRGLQLLFYSVGIGQISSEVPQNLSASRPQDRQFILSSKKLLLSDSGFYLCAWSLPPGSTEAFFGQGTRLTVV.

The J gene is TRBJ2-7, the V gene TRBV29-1; D is undetermined. CDR3 length: 8 residues. V was shortened by 7 bases and J by 7 bases, with 5 bases between the two germline ends. CDR1 SQVTM and CDR2 ANQGSEA come from the germline V gene. The CDR3 protein is CSAEEQYF. The CDR3 DNA follows: TGCAGCGCCGAGGAGCAGTACTTC.

The chain carries TRBV18 and TRBJ2-6; D is possibly TRBD1 or TRBD2 (5 bases each). The germline gives CDR1 KGHSH, CDR2 LQKENI. V dropped 2 bases and J dropped 4 bases, with 6 bases sitting between them. The CDR3 length is 14 residues. The CDR3 region is CASSPGDGANVLTF. Written as DNA, the CDR3 is TGTGCCAGCTCACCAGGGGACGGGGCCAACGTCCTGACTTTC.

The genes are TRBV27 and TRBJ2-5; TRBD2 aligns across 14 bases. Trimming took 5 bases from V and 4 from J; bases not matched to a gene: 6. The CDR3 sequence is 16 residues long. Per the germline V gene, CDR1 is MNHEY and CDR2 is SMNVEV (reference sequence). As DNA, the CDR3 is TGTGCCAGCAGTCTGACTAGCGGGAGGGCTGGAGAGACCCAGTACTTC. This encodes CASSLTSGRAGETQYF.

V usage is TRBV7-2 and J usage is TRBJ1-1, with a possible D match to TRBD1 (5 bases). From germline, CDR1 is SGHTA and CDR2 FQGNSA. V gave up 0 bases and J gave up 5 bases, with 10 bases separating them. This CDR3 is 14 amino acids long. The CDR3 spells CASSLAGGSTEAFF. CDR3 nucleotide sequence: TGTGCCAGCAGCTTAGCGGGGGGGAGTACTGAAGCTTTCTTT.

The sample holds one count of this clone. The V gene is TRBV5-1, the J gene TRBJ2-3, with 9 bases lining up with TRBD2. The germline V gene encodes CDR1 SGHRS and CDR2 YFSETQ. The CDR3 consists of 17 residues. V gave up 1 base and J gave up 0 bases; unmatched junction bases: 6. CDR3 DNA sequence: TGCGCCAGCAGCTTGCCCAGCGGGGGGACTAGCACAGATACGCAGTATTTT. Its protein is CASSLPSGGTSTDTQYF.

The rearrangement joins TRBV19 to TRBJ2-7; D may match TRBD1 or TRBD2 (5 bases each). Trimming removed 1 base from V and 3 bases from J, with 13 bases in between. Germline CDR1 LNHDA, CDR2 SQIVND (reference sequence). The CDR3 has 15 amino acids. CDR3 coding DNA: TGTGCCAGTAGTATAGTGAGGGGCGCCATCTACGAGCAGTACTTC. This codes for CASSIVRGAIYEQYF.